These 11 T cell receptor beta chains originate from one sample sequenced in a study of blood T cell repertoires in COVID-19. TCRdb's table, derived via immunoSEQ multiplex PCR, lists solely in-frame clones and lacks some. The sample gives approximately 200,000 clones, around 84% of which show up once; approximately 7.4% is in the top ten. Sequenced sample: PBMCs or T cells enriched from blood (not recorded which). All receptors derive from a woman between 40 and 55 years old with acute COVID-19.

The chain couples TRBV6-2 or TRBV6-3 to TRBJ1-1; 9 bases fit TRBD1. CDR1 is MNHEY and CDR2 is SVGEGT in the germline V gene. The V and J ends lost 2 bases and 1 base, in that order; junction bases with no gene match: 8. The CDR3 is 17 residues long. Here the CDR3 DNA reads TGTGCCAGCAGTTACGGGACAGGGTTTCGGTCGAACACTGAAGCTTTCTTT. Protein product: CASSYGTGFRSNTEAFF.

This clone has just one count. The rearrangement links TRBV28 to TRBJ2-7, with TRBD1 matching 7 bases. Per germline, CDR1 MDHEN and CDR2 SYDVKM. This CDR3 has 12 amino acids. J gave up 6 bases and V 5 bases, and 4 bases lay outside the gene matches. The CDR3 nucleotides read TGTGCCAGCAGTACAGGGGCTCGCGAGCAGTACTTC. Translated: CASSTGAREQYF. The full variable domain, its missing parts supplied by reference TRBV28 and TRBJ2-7, is DVKVTQSSRYLVKRTGEKVFLECVQDMDHENMFWYRQDPGLGLRLIYFSYDVKMKEKGDIPEGYSVSREKKERFSLILESASTNQTSMYLCASSTGAREQYFGPGTRLTVT.

The V and J genes are TRBV7-6 and TRBJ1-6; TRBD1 agrees at 7 bases. V was clipped by 5 bases and J by 4 bases; unmatched bases: 5. Germline CDR1 reads SGHVS; CDR2 reads FNYEAQ. This CDR3 region has 15 residues. The CDR3 nucleotides read TGTGCCAGCAGCCAGGGACAGCATTATAATTCACCCCTCCACTTT. It codes for CASSQGQHYNSPLHF.

The chain has TRBV15 and TRBJ2-7; D is ambiguous. The CDR3 length is 14 residues. Deletions cut 0 bases from V and 3 bases from J, with 9 bases between. Germline V lookup: CDR1 LNHNV, CDR2 YYDKDF (reference sequence). The CDR3, as DNA: TGTGCCACCAGCAGAGATCTTAACTTCTACGAGCAGTACTTC. Residues: CATSRDLNFYEQYF.

This chain connects TRBV30 to TRBJ1-3; D gene unclear. Per the germline V gene, CDR1 is GTSNPN and CDR2 is SVGIG (reference sequence). V was clipped by 3 bases and J by 0 bases, with 9 bases between them. CDR3 length: 14 residues. The CDR3 coding sequence is TGTGCCTGGAGGGCGGGGTTCTCTGGAAACACCATATATTTT. Its protein product is CAWRAGFSGNTIYF.

This chain joins TRBV2 and TRBJ2-7; TRBD2 agrees at 9 bases. Germline trimming cut 7 bases from V and 0 bases from J; bases unmatched to any gene: 4. Germline CDR1 SNHLY, CDR2 FYNNEI. CDR3 length equals 14 residues. The CDR3 coding sequence is TGTGCCAGCATCCTTAGCGGGAGCTCCTACGAGCAGTACTTC. Protein product: CASILSGSSYEQYF.

The genes are TRBV6-2 or TRBV6-3 and TRBJ2-1; the match to TRBD1 covers 8 bases. From germline, CDR1 is MNHEY and CDR2 SVGEGT. Trimming at V came to 2 bases and at J to 0 bases, leaving 9 bases not matched to a gene. The CDR3 consists of 18 residues. The CDR3 region is CASSYARGTGSSYNEQFF. The CDR3 DNA reads as TGTGCCAGCAGTTACGCTCGAGGGACAGGTAGCTCCTACAATGAGCAGTTCTTC.

This clone was detected a few times. J is TRBJ2-1 and V is TRBV5-1; TRBD2 aligns across 13 bases. CDR1 and CDR2 from the germline V gene are SGHRS and YFSETQ. V shed 5 bases and J 0 bases; nucleotides not matched to a gene: 2. This CDR3 is built from 16 residues. CDR3 region: CASRRTSGSSYNEQFF. The CDR3 DNA is TGCGCCAGCAGGCGGACTAGCGGGAGCTCCTACAATGAGCAGTTCTTC.

The chain joins TRBV30 to TRBJ2-2; D not resolved. The CDR3 is made up of 13 amino acids. Looked up from germline, CDR1 is GTSNPN and CDR2 is SVGIG (reference sequence). Trimming cost V 2 bases and J 7 bases, with 11 bases left between them. CDR3 amino acids: CAWSITPSGELFF. For the CDR3, the DNA is TGTGCCTGGAGTATAACTCCGAGCGGGGAGCTGTTTTTT. Using reference TRBV30 and TRBJ2-2 for the parts outside the CDR3, the full variable domain is SQTIHQWPATLVQPVGSPLSLECTVEGTSNPNLYWYRQAAGRGLQLLFYSVGIGQISSEVPQNLSASRPQDRQFILSSKKLLLSDSGFYLCAWSITPSGELFFGEGSRLTVL.

V is TRBV7-6 and J is TRBJ1-2; maybe TRBD1 (6 bases). The V gene lost 1 base and the J gene lost 6 bases, with 12 bases spanning the gap. The CDR3 runs 14 residues. Germline CDR1 and CDR2: SGHVS and FNYEAQ. The CDR3, as DNA: TGTGCCAGCAGCTTAGTATGGGACAAAAATGGCTACACCTTC. Its protein is CASSLVWDKNGYTF.

The rearrangement links TRBV9 to TRBJ2-1; a possible D gene is TRBD2 (6 bases). The length of the CDR3 is 15 residues. Germline CDR1 is SGDLS and CDR2 is YYNGEE. Trimming pared 0 bases from V and 0 bases from J, leaving 7 bases between. CDR3 nucleotides: TGTGCCAGCAGCGTAGTAGCGGCCTCCTACAATGAGCAGTTCTTC. Translation gives CASSVVAASYNEQFF.